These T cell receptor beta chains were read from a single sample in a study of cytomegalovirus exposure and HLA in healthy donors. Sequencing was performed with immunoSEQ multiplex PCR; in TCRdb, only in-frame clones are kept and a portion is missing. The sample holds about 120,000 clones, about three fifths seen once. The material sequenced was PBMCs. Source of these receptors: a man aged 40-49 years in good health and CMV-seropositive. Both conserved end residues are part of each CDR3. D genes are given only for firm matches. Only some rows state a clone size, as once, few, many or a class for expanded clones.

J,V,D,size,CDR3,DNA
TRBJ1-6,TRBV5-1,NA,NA,CASSGSTESNSPLHF,TGCGCCAGCAGCGGATCGACAGAGTCGAATTCACCCCTCCACTTT
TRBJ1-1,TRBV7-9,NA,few,CSSSQPQGEAFF,TGTTCCAGCAGCCAACCTCAGGGTGAAGCTTTCTTT
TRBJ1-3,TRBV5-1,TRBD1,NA,CASSLDRGVAGNTIYF,TGCGCCAGCAGCTTGGACAGGGGAGTAGCTGGAAACACCATATATTTT
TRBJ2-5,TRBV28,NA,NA,CASREGPKETQYF,TGTGCCAGCAGGGAGGGACCAAAAGAGACCCAGTACTTC
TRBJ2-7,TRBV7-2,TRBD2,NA,CASSQSGSPPYEQYF,TGTGCCAGCAGCCAAAGCGGGAGTCCCCCGTACGAGCAGTACTTC
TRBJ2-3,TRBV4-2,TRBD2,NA,CASSHPRTSGTSTDTQYF,TGTGCCAGCAGCCATCCTAGGACTAGCGGAACAAGCACAGATACGCAGTATTTT
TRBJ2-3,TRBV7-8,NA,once,CASSLAGADTQYF,TGTGCCAGCAGCTTAGCAGGGGCAGATACGCAGTATTTT
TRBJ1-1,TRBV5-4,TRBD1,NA,CASSIHRTGGFPEAFF,TGTGCCAGCAGCATACACAGGACAGGGGGCTTTCCTGAAGCTTTCTTT
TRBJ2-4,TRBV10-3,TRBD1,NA,CAISEEGQGGGDIQYF,TGTGCCATCAGTGAGGAGGGACAGGGTGGTGGGGACATTCAGTACTTC
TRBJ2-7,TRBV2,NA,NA,CASSWGPYYEQYF,TGTGCCAGCTCTTGGGGGCCCTACTACGAGCAGTACTTC
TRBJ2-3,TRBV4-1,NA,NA,CASSQVGGAYGTDTQYF,TGCGCCAGCAGCCAAGTAGGGGGGGCCTATGGCACAGATACGCAGTATTTT
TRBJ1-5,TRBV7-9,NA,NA,CASSPGLYQPQHF,TGTGCCAGCAGCCCAGGGTTGTACCAGCCCCAGCATTTT
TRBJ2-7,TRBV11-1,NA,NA,CASSFPRVRNSYEQYF,TGTGCCAGCAGCTTCCCCAGGGTGCGAAACTCCTACGAGCAGTACTTC
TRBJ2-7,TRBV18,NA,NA,CASTRQKTYEQYF,TGTGCCAGCACCCGACAGAAAACTTACGAGCAGTACTTC
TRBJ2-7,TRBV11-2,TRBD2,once,CASSARLAQGEQYF,TGTGCCAGCAGCGCACGACTAGCTCAGGGCGAGCAGTACTTC
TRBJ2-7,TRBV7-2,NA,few,CASSLSASVDEQYF,TGTGCCAGCAGCTTATCGGCTAGCGTGGACGAGCAGTACTTC
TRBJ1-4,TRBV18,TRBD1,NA,CASSPRSIQGNEKLFF,TGTGCCAGCTCACCACGATCAATACAGGGGAATGAAAAACTGTTTTTT
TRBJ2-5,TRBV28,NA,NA,CASVGVEAPRGETQYF,TGTGCCAGCGTAGGGGTCGAGGCTCCAAGGGGGGAGACCCAGTACTTC
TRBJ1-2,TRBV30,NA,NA,CAWRRAGPEGYTF,TGTGCCTGGAGGAGGGCGGGGCCGGAGGGCTACACCTTC
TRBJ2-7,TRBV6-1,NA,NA,CASSEGAPRVHYEQYF,TGTGCCAGCAGTGAAGGAGCACCCCGCGTCCACTACGAGCAGTACTTC
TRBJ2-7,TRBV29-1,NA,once,CSVVKGAGEQYF,TGCAGCGTTGTAAAGGGGGCGGGAGAGCAGTACTTC
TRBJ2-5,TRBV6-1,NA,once,CASSARTAAVGETQYF,TGTGCCAGCAGTGCGAGGACAGCGGCGGTCGGAGAGACCCAGTACTTC
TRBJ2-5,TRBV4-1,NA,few,CASSQLDSQETQYF,TGCGCCAGCAGCCAACTAGACAGCCAAGAGACCCAGTACTTC
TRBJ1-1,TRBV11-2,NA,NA,CASSQGGPAEAFF,TGTGCCAGCAGCCAGGGAGGGCCCGCTGAAGCTTTCTTT
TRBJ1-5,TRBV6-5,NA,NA,CASSYSTGSNQPQHF,TGTGCCAGCAGTTACTCGACGGGTAGCAATCAGCCCCAGCATTTT
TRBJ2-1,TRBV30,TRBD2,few,CAWGRLAGGPREQFF,TGTGCCTGGGGTCGACTAGCGGGAGGGCCGAGGGAGCAGTTCTTC
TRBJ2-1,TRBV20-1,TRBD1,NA,CSAEQGYEQFF,TGCAGTGCTGAACAGGGGTATGAGCAGTTCTTC
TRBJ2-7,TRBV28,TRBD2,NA,CASSLETSGSGEQYF,TGTGCCAGCAGTTTAGAAACTAGCGGGAGCGGGGAGCAGTACTTC
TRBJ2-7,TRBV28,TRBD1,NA,CASTSRPGQGKLGQYF,TGTGCCAGCACCTCCCGGCCGGGACAGGGAAAACTTGGGCAGTACTTC
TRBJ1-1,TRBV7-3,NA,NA,CASSPHQMNTEAFF,TGTGCCAGCAGCCCTCATCAGATGAACACTGAAGCTTTCTTT
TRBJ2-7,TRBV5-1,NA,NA,CASSLEVGAAYEQYF,TGCGCCAGCAGCTTGGAGGTGGGGGCGGCGTACGAGCAGTACTTC
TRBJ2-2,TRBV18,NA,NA,CASSPDGVDGELFF,TGTGCCAGCTCACCAGACGGAGTGGACGGGGAGCTGTTTTTT
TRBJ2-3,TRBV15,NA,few,CATGTRDTDTQYF,TGTGCCACCGGAACTAGGGACACAGATACGCAGTATTTT
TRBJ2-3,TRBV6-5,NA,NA,CASTPQPRADTQYF,TGTGCCAGCACTCCCCAACCCCGGGCAGATACGCAGTATTTT
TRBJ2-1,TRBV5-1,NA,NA,CASTLTRVDEQFF,TGCGCCAGCACCCTGACTAGAGTGGATGAGCAGTTCTTC
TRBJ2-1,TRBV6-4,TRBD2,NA,CASSRSGLAVGDEQFF,TGTGCCAGCAGCCGGTCCGGACTAGCGGTTGGGGATGAGCAGTTCTTC
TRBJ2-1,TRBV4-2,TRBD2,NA,CASSPINPGTSVYEQFF,TGTGCCAGCAGCCCCATAAATCCCGGGACTAGCGTCTATGAGCAGTTCTTC
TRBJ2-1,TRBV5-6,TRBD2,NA,CASSQPGGVRSEQFF,TGTGCCAGCAGCCAACCGGGAGGGGTTCGGAGTGAGCAGTTCTTC
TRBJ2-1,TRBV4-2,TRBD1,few,CASSQDGTGGNEQFF,TGTGCCAGCAGCCAAGATGGGACAGGGGGCAATGAGCAGTTCTTC
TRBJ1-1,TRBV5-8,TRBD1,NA,CASSRRDSNFPNTEAFF,TGTGCCAGCAGCCGTCGGGACAGTAACTTCCCGAACACTGAAGCTTTCTTT
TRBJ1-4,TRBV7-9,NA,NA,CASSDRDATNEKLFF,TGTGCCAGCAGCGACAGAGATGCAACTAATGAAAAACTGTTTTTT
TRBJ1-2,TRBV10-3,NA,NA,CAISEGGGSYGYTF,TGTGCCATCAGTGAGGGGGGGGGCAGCTATGGCTACACCTTC
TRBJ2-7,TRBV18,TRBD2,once,CASSPPGRGDEQYF,TGTGCCAGCTCACCACCGGGGCGGGGGGATGAGCAGTACTTC
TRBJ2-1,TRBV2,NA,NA,CASILGGQPYNEQFF,TGTGCCAGCATCTTGGGGGGACAGCCGTACAATGAGCAGTTCTTC
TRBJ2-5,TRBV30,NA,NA,CAWSAEETQYF,TGTGCCTGGAGTGCTGAAGAGACCCAGTACTTC
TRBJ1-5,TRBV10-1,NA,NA,CASSGRTERYSNQPQHF,TGCGCCAGCAGCGGTCGGACAGAGAGGTATAGCAATCAGCCCCAGCATTTT
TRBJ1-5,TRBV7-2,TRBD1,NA,CASSPRTGTGENQPQHF,TGTGCCAGCAGCCCAAGGACCGGGACAGGGGAAAATCAGCCCCAGCATTTT
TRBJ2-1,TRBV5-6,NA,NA,CASSPAPRGSYNEQFF,TGTGCCAGCAGTCCAGCCCCCAGGGGCTCCTACAATGAGCAGTTCTTC